This TCR beta chain was profiled in a study of beta chain features in type 1 diabetes. Study findings and constraints: Comparison showed that naive, central memory and Treg TCRB repertoires appeared more similar among patients than among healthy donors. In all four CD4+ subsets, TCRB CDR3 length was significantly, moderately reduced in type 1 diabetes.

Each of the CD4+ naive, central memory, regulatory and stem cell-like memory populations was sorted via CD45RO/CCR7/CD25/CD127/CD95/CD27. Sorted populations all exceeded 95% purity. This clone was detected only a few times. The antigen remains unidentified. Investigators reverse transcribed all isolated RNA, so they sequenced expressed TCRB transcripts. Generated by immunoSEQ multiplex PCR, the TCRdb table keeps only in-frame clones and is missing some. The sample shows 600,000 to 750,000 clones, about an eighth of them seen only once. Germline CDR1 and CDR2: SGHVS and FQNEAQ. Trimming stripped 6 bases from V and 5 bases from J, with 14 bases between. The CDR3 has 14 amino acids.

The rearrangement links TRBV7-8 to TRBJ2-1, with D possibly TRBD2 on 6 matching bases. The specimen was naive CD4+ T cells from blood. The clonotype was recovered from a young man with type 1 diabetes. In DNA form, the CDR3 reads TGTGCCAGCAGATTCCTCGGAGGGAACAATGAGCAGTTCTTC. It encodes CASRFLGGNNEQFF.